This TCR beta chain is from a study of blood T cell repertoires in COVID-19. Sequenced by immunoSEQ multiplex PCR; TCRdb stores in-frame clones only, minus some. The sample lists about 180,000 clones, roughly 85% occurring once. This TCR was sampled from a woman under 30 who had recovered from COVID-19. Material: PBMCs or T cells enriched from blood (not recorded which).

The CDR3 nucleotides read TGTGCCAGCAGCGTCCACGGTGATACGCAGTATTTT. It translates to CASSVHGDTQYF. This chain links TRBV6-5 with TRBJ2-3, with D uncertain. Germline CDR1 MNHEY, CDR2 SVGAGI. The ends were cut back, 6 bases at V and 6 bases at J, with 10 bases in the middle. The CDR3 has 12 residues.